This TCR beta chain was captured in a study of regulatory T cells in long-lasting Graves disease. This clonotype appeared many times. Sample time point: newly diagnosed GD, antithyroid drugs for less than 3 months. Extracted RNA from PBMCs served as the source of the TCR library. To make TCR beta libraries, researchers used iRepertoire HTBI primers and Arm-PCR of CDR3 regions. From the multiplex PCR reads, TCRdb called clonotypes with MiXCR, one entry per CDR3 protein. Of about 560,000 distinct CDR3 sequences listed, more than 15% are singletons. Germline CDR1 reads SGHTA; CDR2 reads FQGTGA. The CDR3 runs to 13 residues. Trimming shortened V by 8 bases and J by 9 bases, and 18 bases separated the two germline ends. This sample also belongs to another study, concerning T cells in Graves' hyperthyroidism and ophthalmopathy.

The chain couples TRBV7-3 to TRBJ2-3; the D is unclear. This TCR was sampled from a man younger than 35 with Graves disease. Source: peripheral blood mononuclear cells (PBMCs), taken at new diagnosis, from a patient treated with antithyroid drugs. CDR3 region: CASAAEPYKTQYF. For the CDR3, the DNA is TGTGCCAGCGCGGCGGAGCCATATAAGACGCAGTATTTT.